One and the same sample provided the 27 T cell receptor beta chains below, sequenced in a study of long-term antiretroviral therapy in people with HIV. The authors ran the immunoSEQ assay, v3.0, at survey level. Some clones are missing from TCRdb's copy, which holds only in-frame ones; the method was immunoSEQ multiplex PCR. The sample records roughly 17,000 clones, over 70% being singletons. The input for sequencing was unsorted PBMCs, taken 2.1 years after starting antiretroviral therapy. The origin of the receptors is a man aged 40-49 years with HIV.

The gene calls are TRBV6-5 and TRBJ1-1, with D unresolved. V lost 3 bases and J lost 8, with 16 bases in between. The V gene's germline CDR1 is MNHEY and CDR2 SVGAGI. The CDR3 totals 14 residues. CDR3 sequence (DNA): TGTGCCAGCAGTTATAGGCAAAAGGTTGGGGAAGCTTTCTTT. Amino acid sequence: CASSYRQKVGEAFF.

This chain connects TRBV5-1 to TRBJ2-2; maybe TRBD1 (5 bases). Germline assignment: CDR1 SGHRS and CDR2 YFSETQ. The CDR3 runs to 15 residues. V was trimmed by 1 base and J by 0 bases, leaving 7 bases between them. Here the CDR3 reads CASSLLGANTGELFF. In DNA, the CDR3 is TGCGCCAGCAGCTTGTTAGGGGCGAACACCGGGGAGCTGTTTTTT.

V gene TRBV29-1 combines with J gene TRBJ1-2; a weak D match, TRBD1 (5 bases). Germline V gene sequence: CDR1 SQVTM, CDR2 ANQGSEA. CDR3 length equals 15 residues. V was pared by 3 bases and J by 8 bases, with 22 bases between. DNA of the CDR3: TGCAGCGTTGACCGAGGACCCAAGGGGCAGAAGGGCTACACCTTC. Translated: CSVDRGPKGQKGYTF.

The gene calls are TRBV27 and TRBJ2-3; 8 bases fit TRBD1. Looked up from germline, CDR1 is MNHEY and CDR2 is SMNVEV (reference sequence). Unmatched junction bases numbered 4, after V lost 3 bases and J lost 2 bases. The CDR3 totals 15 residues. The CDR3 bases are TGTGCCAGCAGTTTCGACAGGGGTGCCACAGATACGCAGTATTTT. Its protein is CASSFDRGATDTQYF.

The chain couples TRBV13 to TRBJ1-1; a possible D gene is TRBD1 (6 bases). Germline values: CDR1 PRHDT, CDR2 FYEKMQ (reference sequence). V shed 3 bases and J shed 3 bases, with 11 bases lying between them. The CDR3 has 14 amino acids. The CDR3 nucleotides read TGTGCCAGCAGCTTCAGGACAGCGGACACTGAAGCTTTCTTT. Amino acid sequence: CASSFRTADTEAFF.

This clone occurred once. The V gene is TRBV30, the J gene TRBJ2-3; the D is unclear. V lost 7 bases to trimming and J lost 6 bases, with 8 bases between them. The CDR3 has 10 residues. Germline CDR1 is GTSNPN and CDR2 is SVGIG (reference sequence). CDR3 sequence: CALFTDTQYF. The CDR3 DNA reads TGTGCCTTATTCACGGATACGCAGTATTTT.

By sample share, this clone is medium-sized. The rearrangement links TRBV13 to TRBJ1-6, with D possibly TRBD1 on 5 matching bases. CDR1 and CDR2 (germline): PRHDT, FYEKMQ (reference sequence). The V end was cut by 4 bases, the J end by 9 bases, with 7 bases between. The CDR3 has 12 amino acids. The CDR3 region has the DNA TGTGCCAGCAGCTCGGACACTTCACCCCTCCACTTT. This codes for CASSSDTSPLHF.

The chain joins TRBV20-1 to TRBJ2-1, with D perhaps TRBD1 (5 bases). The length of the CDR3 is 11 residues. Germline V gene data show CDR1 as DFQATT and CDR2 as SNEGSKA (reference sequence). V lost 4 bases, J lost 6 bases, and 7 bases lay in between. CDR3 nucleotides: TGCAGTGCTACAGGGTTCAATGAGCAGTTCTTC. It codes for CSATGFNEQFF.

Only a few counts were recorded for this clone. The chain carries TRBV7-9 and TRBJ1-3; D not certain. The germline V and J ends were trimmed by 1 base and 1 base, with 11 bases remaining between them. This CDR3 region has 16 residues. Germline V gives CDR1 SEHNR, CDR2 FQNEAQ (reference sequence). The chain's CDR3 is CASSLEAGLSGNTIYF. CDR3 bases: TGTGCCAGCAGCTTAGAGGCCGGGTTATCTGGAAACACCATATATTTT.

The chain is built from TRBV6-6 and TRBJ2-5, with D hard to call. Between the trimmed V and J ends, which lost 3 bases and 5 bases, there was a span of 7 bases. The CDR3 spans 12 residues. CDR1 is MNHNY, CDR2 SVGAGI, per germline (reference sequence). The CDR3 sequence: CASSYNGETQYF. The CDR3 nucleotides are TGTGCCAGCAGTTATAATGGGGAGACCCAGTACTTC.

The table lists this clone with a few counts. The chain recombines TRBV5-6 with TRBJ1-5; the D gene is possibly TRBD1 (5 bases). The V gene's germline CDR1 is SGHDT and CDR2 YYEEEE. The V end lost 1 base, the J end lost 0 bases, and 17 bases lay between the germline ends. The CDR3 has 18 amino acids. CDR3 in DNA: TGTGCCAGCAGCTTGATGTTTGGGACGGGCTATAGCAATCAGCCCCAGCATTTT. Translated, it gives CASSLMFGTGYSNQPQHF.

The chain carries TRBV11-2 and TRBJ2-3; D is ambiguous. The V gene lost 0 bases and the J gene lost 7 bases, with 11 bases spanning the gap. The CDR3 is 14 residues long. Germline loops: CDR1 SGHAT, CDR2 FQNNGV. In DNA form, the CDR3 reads TGTGCCAGCAGCTTAGATAACCCGGGTTATACGCAGTATTTT. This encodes CASSLDNPGYTQYF. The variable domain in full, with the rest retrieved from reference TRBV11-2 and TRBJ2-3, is EAGVAQSPRYKIIEKRQSVAFWCNPISGHATLYWYQQILGQGPKLLIQFQNNGVVDDSQLPKDRFSAERLKGVDSTLKIQPAKLEDSAVYLCASSLDNPGYTQYFGPGTRLTVL.

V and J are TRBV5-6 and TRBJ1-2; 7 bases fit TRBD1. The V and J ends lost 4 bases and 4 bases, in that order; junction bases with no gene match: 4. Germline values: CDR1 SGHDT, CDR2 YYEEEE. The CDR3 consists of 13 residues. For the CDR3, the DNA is TGTGCCAGCAGCCCGACAGGGTTCTATGGCTACACCTTC. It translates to CASSPTGFYGYTF.

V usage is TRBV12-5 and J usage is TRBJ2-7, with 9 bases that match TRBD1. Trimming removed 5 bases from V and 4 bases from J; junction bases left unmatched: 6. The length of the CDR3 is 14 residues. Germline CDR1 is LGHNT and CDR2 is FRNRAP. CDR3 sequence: CASGTGTGPYEQYF. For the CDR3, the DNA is TGTGCTAGTGGTACAGGGACAGGGCCGTACGAGCAGTACTTC.

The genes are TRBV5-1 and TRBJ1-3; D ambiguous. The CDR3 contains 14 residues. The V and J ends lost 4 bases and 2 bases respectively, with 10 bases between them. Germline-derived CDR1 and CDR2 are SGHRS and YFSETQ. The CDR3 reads CASSLHTTGNTIYF. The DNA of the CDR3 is TGCGCCAGCAGCCTACACACCACTGGAAACACCATATATTTT.

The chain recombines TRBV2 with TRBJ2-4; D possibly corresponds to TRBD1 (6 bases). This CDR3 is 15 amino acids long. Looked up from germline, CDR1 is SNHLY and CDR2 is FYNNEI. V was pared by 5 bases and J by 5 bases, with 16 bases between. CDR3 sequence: CASSPPGARENIQYF. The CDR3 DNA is TGTGCCAGCAGTCCACCAGGGGCAAGAGAAAACATTCAGTACTTC.

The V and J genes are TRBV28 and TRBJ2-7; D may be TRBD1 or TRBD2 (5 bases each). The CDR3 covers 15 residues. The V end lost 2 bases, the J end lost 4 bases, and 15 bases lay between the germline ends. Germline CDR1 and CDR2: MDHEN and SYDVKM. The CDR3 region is CASSLRGPGRYEQYF. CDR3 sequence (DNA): TGTGCCAGCAGTTTACGGGGTCCAGGGAGATACGAGCAGTACTTC.

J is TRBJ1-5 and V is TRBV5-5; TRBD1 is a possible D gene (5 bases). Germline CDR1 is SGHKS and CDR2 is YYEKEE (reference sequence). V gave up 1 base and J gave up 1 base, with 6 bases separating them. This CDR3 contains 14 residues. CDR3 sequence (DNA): TGTGCCAGCAGCTTGCCAGGGAGCAATCAGCCCCAGCATTTT. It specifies CASSLPGSNQPQHF.

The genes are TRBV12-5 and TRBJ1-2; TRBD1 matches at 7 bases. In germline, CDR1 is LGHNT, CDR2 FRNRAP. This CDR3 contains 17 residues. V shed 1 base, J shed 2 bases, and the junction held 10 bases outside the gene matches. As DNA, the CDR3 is TGTGCTAGTGGTTTGGCAGGGGGGGGGCCTGTAAACTATGGCTACACCTTC. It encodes CASGLAGGGPVNYGYTF.

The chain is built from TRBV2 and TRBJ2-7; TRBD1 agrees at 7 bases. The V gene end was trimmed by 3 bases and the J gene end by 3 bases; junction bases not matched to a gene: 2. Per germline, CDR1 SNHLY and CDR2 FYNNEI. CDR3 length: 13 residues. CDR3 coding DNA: TGTGCCAGCAGTGATGACAGGGTCTACGAGCAGTACTTC. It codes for CASSDDRVYEQYF.

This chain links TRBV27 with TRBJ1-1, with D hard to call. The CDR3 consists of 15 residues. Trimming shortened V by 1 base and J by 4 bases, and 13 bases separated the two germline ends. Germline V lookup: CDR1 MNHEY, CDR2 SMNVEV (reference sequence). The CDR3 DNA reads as TGTGCCAGCAGTTTATATTTCGGGGTGCCCACTGAAGCTTTCTTT. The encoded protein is CASSLYFGVPTEAFF.

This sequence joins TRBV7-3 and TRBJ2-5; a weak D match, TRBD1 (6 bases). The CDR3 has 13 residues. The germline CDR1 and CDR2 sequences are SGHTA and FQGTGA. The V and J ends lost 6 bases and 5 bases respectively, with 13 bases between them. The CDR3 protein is CASSSSQGETQYF. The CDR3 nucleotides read TGTGCCAGCAGTTCCTCCCAGGGGGAGACCCAGTACTTC. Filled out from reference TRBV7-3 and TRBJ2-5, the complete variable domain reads GAGVSQTPSNKVTEKGKYVELRCDPISGHTALYWYRQSLGQGPEFLIYFQGTGAADDSGLPNDRFFAVRPEGSVSTLKIQRTERGDSAVYLCASSSSQGETQYFGPGTRLLVL.

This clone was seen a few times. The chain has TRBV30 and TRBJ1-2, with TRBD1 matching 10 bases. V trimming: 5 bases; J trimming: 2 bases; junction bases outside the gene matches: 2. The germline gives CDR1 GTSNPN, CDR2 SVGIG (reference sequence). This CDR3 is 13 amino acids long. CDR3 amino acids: CAWQTGGNYGYTF. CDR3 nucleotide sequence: TGTGCCTGGCAGACAGGGGGCAACTATGGCTACACCTTC.

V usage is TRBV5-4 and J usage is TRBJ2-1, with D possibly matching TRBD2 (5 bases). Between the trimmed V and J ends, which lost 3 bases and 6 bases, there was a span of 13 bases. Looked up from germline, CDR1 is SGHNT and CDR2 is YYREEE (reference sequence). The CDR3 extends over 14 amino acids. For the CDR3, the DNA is TGTGCCAGCAGCTCCACCCTAGAGGGCAATGAGCAGTTCTTC. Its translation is CASSSTLEGNEQFF. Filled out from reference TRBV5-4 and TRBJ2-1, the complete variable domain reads ETGVTQSPTHLIKTRGQQVTLRCSSQSGHNTVSWYQQALGQGPQFIFQYYREEENGRGNFPPRFSGLQFPNYSSELNVNALELDDSALYLCASSSTLEGNEQFFGPGTRLTVL.

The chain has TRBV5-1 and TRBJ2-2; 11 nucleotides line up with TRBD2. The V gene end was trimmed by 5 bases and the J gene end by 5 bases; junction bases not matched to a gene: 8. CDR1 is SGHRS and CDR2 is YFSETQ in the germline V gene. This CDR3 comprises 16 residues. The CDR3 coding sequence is TGCGCCAGCAGACCGATAGCGGGGGGGCAAACCGGGGAGCTGTTTTTT. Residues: CASRPIAGGQTGELFF. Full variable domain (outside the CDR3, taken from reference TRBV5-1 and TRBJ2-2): KAGVTQTPRYLIKTRGQQVTLSCSPISGHRSVSWYQQTPGQGLQFLFEYFSETQRNKGNFPGRFSGRQFSNSRSEMNVSTLELGDSALYLCASRPIAGGQTGELFFGEGSRLTVL.

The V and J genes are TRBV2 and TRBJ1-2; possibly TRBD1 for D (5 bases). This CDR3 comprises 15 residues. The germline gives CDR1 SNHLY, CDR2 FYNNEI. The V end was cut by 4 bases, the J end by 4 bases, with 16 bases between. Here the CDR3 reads CASSAMDGAPYGYTF. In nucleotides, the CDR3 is TGTGCCAGCAGTGCCATGGATGGGGCCCCCTATGGCTACACCTTC.

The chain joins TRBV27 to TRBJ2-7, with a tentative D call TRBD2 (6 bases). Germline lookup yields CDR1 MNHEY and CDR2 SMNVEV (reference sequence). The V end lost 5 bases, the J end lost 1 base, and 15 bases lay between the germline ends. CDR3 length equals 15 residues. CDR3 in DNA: TGTGCCAGCAGTCCTACTAGCTTTGGGTCCTACGAGCAGTACTTC. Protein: CASSPTSFGSYEQYF.